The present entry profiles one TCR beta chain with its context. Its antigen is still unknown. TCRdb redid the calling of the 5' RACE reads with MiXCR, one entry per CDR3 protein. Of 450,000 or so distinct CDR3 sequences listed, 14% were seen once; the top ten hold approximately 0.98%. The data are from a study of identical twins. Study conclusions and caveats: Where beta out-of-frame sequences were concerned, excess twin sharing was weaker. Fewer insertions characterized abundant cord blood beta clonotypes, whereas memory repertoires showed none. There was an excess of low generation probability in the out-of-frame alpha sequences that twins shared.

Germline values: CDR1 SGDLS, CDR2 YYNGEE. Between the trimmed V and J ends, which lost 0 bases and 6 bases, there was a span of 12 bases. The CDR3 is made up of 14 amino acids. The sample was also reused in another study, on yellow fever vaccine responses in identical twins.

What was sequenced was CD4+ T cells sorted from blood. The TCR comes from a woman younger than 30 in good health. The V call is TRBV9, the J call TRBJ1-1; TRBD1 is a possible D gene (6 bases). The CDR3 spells CASSVDQGMAEAFF. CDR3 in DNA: TGTGCCAGCAGCGTAGATCAGGGGATGGCTGAAGCTTTCTTT.